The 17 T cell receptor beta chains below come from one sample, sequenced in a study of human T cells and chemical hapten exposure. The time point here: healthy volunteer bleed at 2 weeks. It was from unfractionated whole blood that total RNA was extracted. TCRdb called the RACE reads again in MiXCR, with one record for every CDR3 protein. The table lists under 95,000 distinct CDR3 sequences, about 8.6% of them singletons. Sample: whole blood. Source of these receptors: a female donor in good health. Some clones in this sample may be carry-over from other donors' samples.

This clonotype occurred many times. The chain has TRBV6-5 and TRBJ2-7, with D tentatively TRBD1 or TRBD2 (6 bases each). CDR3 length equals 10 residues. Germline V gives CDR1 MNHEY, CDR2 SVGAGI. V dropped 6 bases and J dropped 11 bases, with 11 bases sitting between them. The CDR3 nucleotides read TGTGCCAGCAGACGGGGGCAGGAGTACTTC. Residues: CASRRGQEYF.

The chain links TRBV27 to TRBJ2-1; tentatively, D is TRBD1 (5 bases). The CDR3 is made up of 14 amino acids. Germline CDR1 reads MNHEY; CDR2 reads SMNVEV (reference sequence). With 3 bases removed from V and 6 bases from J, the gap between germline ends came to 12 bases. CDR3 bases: TGTGCCAGCAGTTTTGTAAGGGGCGCCAATGAGCAGTTCTTC. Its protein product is CASSFVRGANEQFF.

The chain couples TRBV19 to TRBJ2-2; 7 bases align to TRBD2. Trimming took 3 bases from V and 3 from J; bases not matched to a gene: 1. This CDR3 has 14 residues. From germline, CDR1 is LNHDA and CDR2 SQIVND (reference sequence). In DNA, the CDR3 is TGTGCCAGTAGTATGGGGAGGGACACCGGGGAGCTGTTTTTT. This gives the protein CASSMGRDTGELFF.

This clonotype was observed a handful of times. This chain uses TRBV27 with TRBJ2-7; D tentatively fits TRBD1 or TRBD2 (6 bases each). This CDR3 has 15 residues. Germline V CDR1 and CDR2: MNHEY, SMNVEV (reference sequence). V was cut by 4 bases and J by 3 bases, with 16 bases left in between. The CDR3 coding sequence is TGTGCCAGCAGTTCGCTAAGGGGGGCATACTACGAGCAGTACTTC. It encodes CASSSLRGAYYEQYF.

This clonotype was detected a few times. In DNA, the CDR3 is TGTGCCATCAGCGCGACAGGGATGGACGAGACCCAGTACTTC. Encoded protein: CAISATGMDETQYF. This chain uses TRBV10-3 with TRBJ2-5; 7 bases are shared with TRBD1. Germline trimming cut 6 bases from V and 5 bases from J; bases unmatched to any gene: 9. Germline V gene data show CDR1 as ENHRY and CDR2 as SYGVKD. The CDR3 extends over 14 amino acids.

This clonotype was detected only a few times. The CDR3 protein is CASSLAGVGSYNEQFF. CDR3 sequence (DNA): TGCGCCAGCAGCTTAGCGGGAGTGGGCTCCTACAATGAGCAGTTCTTC. The chain uses TRBV5-1 and TRBJ2-1, with TRBD2 identical over 8 bases. Per the germline V gene, CDR1 is SGHRS and CDR2 is YFSETQ. The length of the CDR3 is 16 residues. V was clipped by 2 bases and J by 0 bases; unmatched bases: 4.

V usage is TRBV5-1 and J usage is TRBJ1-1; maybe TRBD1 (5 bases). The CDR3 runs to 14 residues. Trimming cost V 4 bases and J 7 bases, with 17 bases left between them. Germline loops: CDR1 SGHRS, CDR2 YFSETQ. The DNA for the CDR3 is TGCGCCAGCAGCACTGACAGAGTCGGTCATGAAGCTTTCTTT. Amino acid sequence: CASSTDRVGHEAFF. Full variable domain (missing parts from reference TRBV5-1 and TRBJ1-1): KAGVTQTPRYLIKTRGQQVTLSCSPISGHRSVSWYQQTPGQGLQFLFEYFSETQRNKGNFPGRFSGRQFSNSRSEMNVSTLELGDSALYLCASSTDRVGHEAFFGQGTRLTVV.

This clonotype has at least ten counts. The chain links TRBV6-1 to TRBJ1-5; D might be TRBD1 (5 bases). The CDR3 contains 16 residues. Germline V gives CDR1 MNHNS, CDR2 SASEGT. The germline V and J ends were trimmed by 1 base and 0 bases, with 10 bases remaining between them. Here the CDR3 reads CASSEGGGYSNQPQHF. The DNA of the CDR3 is TGTGCCAGCAGTGAAGGGGGCGGTTATAGCAATCAGCCCCAGCATTTT.

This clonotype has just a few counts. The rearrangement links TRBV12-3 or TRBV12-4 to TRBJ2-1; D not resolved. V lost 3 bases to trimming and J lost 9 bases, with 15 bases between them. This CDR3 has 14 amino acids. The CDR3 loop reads CASSFGSGDSEQFF. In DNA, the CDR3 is TGTGCCAGCAGTTTTGGTTCGGGCGATAGTGAGCAGTTCTTC.

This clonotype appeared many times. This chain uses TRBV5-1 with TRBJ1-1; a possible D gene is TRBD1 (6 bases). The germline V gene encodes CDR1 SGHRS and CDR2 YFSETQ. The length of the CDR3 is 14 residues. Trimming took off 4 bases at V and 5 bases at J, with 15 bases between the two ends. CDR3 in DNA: TGCGCCAGCAGCCGGGACACAAGCGGGACTGAAGCTTTCTTT. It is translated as CASSRDTSGTEAFF. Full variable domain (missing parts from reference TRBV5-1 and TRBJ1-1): KAGVTQTPRYLIKTRGQQVTLSCSPISGHRSVSWYQQTPGQGLQFLFEYFSETQRNKGNFPGRFSGRQFSNSRSEMNVSTLELGDSALYLCASSRDTSGTEAFFGQGTRLTVV.

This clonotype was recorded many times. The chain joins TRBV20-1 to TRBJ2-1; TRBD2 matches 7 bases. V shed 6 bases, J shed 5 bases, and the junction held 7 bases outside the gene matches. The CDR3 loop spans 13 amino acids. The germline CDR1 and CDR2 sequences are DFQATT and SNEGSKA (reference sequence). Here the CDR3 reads CSATTGTNNEQFF. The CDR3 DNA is TGCAGTGCGACAACCGGGACTAACAATGAGCAGTTCTTC.

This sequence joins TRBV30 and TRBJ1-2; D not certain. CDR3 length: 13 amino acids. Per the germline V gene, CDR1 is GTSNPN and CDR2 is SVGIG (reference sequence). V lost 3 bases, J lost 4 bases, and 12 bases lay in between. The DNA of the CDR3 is TGTGCCTGGAGCGAAGGGTATAGCTATGGCTACACCTTC. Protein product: CAWSEGYSYGYTF. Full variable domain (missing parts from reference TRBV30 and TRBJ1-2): SQTIHQWPATLVQPVGSPLSLECTVEGTSNPNLYWYRQAAGRGLQLLFYSVGIGQISSEVPQNLSASRPQDRQFILSSKKLLLSDSGFYLCAWSEGYSYGYTFGSGTRLTVV.

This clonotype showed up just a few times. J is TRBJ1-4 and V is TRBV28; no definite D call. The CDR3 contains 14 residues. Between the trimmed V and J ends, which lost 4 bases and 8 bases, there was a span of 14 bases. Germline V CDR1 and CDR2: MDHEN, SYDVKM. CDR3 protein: CASSSPGREEKLFF. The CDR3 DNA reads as TGTGCCAGCAGTTCCCCGGGGAGGGAGGAAAAACTGTTTTTT.

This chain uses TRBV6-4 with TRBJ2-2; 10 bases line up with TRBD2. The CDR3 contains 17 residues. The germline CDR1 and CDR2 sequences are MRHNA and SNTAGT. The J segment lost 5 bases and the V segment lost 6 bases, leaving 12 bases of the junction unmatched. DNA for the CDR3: TGTGCCAGCAGCCCTGCGGCTAGCGGGAGTGTTACCGGGGAGCTGTTTTTT. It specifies CASSPAASGSVTGELFF.

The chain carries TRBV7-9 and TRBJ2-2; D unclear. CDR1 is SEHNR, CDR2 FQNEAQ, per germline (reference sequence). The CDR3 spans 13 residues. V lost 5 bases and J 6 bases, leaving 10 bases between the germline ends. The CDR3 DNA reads TGTGCCAGCAGCCCAGGAAGGGCCGGGGAGCTGTTTTTT. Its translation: CASSPGRAGELFF.

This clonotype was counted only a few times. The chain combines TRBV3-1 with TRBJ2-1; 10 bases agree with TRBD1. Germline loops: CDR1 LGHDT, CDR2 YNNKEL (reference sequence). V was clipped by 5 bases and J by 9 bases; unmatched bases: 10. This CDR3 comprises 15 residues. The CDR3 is CASSSRDRGYAEQFF. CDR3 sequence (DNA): TGTGCCAGCAGCTCCCGGGACAGGGGTTATGCTGAGCAGTTCTTC.

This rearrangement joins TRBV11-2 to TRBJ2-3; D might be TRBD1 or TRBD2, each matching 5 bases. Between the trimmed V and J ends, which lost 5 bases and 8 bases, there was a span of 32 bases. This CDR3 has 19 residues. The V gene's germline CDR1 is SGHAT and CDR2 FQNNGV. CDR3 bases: TGTGCCAGCAGCCCGGTTGGCCAGTTAGGGGTACCCGGTGGGGGTACGCAGTATTTT. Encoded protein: CASSPVGQLGVPGGGTQYF.